This record looks at one T cell receptor beta chain sequence and its context. What it binds is unknown. The data stem from a study of CD8+ T cells in alopecia areata. Following RNA extraction, reverse transcription yielded cDNA that acted as the sequencing template. Assay: immunoSEQ multiplex PCR; the TCRdb copy retains only in-frame clones and omits some. The sample contains about 200,000 clones, about 64% of which appear only once. Germline CDR1 is GTSNPN and CDR2 is SVGIG (reference sequence). CDR3 size: 14 residues. V dropped 4 bases and J dropped 6 bases, with 13 bases sitting between them. The treatment: oral pan-JAK inhibitor, 5-10 mg twice daily. Whole-study results and caveats: Persistence during tofacitinib was seen for many expanded lesional clones in scalp and blood. Lesional scalp, notably in alopecia totalis/universalis, had clonality above that of normal scalp. As there was one nonresponder, how baseline CD8+ expansion relates to response remains uncertain. Tofacitinib delivered significant drops in scalp clonality and in expanded CD8+ clones among the top 100.

The TCR comes from a human donor with alopecia areata. The sequencing here drew on CD4+ T cells sorted from blood, taken at week 4, from a patient treated with tofacitinib. The chain has TRBV30 and TRBJ1-6; a possible D gene is TRBD1 (5 bases). This CDR3 is CAWTEGVVNSPLHF. CDR3 nucleotides: TGTGCCTGGACCGAAGGGGTTGTTAATTCACCCCTCCACTTT.